These T cell receptor beta chains were read from a single sample in a study of Ad26.COV2.S vaccination and SARS-CoV-2 variants. Sequenced by immunoSEQ multiplex PCR; TCRdb stores in-frame clones only, minus some. The data hold 400,000 to 450,000 clones, with 80% to 95% observed a single time. Sequencing was performed on peripheral blood, taken in a trial of Ad26.COV2.S vaccine versus placebo. The receptors derive from a person between 18 and 65 years old who received the Ad26.COV2.S COVID-19 vaccine or a placebo. Both conserved end residues are part of each CDR3. D genes are given only for firm matches. A row's size may be missing; if present it is once, few, many or a size class.

V: TRBV5-1; length: 15; J: TRBJ1-3; D: -; size: -; CDR3: CASSLDSEFGNTIYF; DNA: TGCGCCAGCAGCTTGGACAGTGAATTTGGAAACACCATATATTTT
V: TRBV28; length: 15; J: TRBJ1-2; D: -; size: -; CDR3: CASSFSLQAVRGYTF; DNA: TGTGCCAGCAGTTTTTCCCTCCAGGCGGTGAGGGGCTACACCTTC
V: TRBV24-1; length: 13; J: TRBJ2-7; D: -; size: -; CDR3: CATSDLLGHEQYF; DNA: TGTGCCACCAGTGATCTCCTTGGCCACGAGCAGTACTTC
V: TRBV7-3; length: 13; J: TRBJ2-7; D: -; size: once; CDR3: CASSFGPEYEQYF; DNA: TGTGCCAGCAGCTTCGGTCCGGAGTACGAGCAGTACTTC
V: TRBV28; length: 15; J: TRBJ1-5; D: -; size: -; CDR3: CASSFVQEPNQPQHF; DNA: TGTGCCAGCAGTTTTGTACAGGAACCCAATCAGCCCCAGCATTTT
V: TRBV28; length: 16; J: TRBJ2-1; D: TRBD1; size: -; CDR3: CASSLWWDRGINEQFF; DNA: TGTGCCAGCAGTTTATGGTGGGACAGGGGAATTAATGAGCAGTTCTTC
V: TRBV4-2; length: 15; J: TRBJ2-7; D: TRBD2; size: -; CDR3: CASSPSSGRAVEQYF; DNA: TGTGCCAGCAGCCCTTCTAGCGGGAGGGCCGTGGAGCAGTACTTC
V: TRBV28; length: 14; J: TRBJ1-6; D: -; size: -; CDR3: CASLKGSYNSPLHF; DNA: TGTGCTTCTCTTAAGGGTTCCTATAATTCACCCCTCCACTTT
V: TRBV3-1/TRBV3-2; length: 14; J: TRBJ1-5; D: -; size: -; CDR3: CASSPSGGGQPQHF; DNA: TGTGCCAGCAGCCCCTCCGGCGGAGGTCAGCCCCAGCATTTT
V: TRBV11-2; length: 15; J: TRBJ2-2; D: -; size: once; CDR3: CASSLLAANTGELFF; DNA: TGTGCCAGCAGCTTACTGGCAGCGAACACCGGGGAGCTGTTTTTT
V: TRBV28; length: 17; J: TRBJ1-6; D: TRBD1; size: -; CDR3: CASSGGDRGSYNSPLHF; DNA: TGTGCCAGCAGTGGAGGGGACAGGGGCTCCTATAATTCACCCCTCCACTTT
V: TRBV4-1; length: 18; J: TRBJ2-5; D: TRBD2; size: -; CDR3: CASSQAPREAGGLETQYF; DNA: TGCGCCAGCAGCCAAGCGCCAAGGGAAGCGGGAGGTCTGGAGACCCAGTACTTC
V: TRBV27; length: 12; J: TRBJ2-1; D: -; size: -; CDR3: CASSLSVDEQFF; DNA: TGTGCCAGCAGTTTATCAGTCGATGAGCAGTTCTTC
V: TRBV18; length: 15; J: TRBJ2-1; D: -; size: once; CDR3: CASSPSSGGRNEQFF; DNA: TGTGCCAGCTCACCGTCCTCAGGGGGGAGGAATGAGCAGTTCTTC
V: TRBV2; length: 15; J: TRBJ2-7; D: TRBD2; size: -; CDR3: CASSDPGGFSYEQYF; DNA: TGTGCCAGCAGTGACCCGGGGGGGTTCTCCTACGAGCAGTACTTC
V: TRBV7-8; length: 15; J: TRBJ2-5; D: -; size: -; CDR3: CASSSRDTPQETQYF; DNA: TGTGCCAGCAGCTCTCGGGACACACCCCAAGAGACCCAGTACTTC
V: TRBV10-3; length: 14; J: TRBJ2-5; D: -; size: -; CDR3: CAISESKAEETQYF; DNA: TGTGCCATCAGTGAGTCGAAAGCGGAGGAGACCCAGTACTTC
V: TRBV2; length: 15; J: TRBJ2-3; D: TRBD2; size: -; CDR3: CASTRGGRDADTQYF; DNA: TGTGCCAGCACCCGGGGGGGAAGGGACGCAGATACGCAGTATTTT
V: TRBV7-3; length: 13; J: TRBJ1-1; D: -; size: -; CDR3: CASNVKGYSEAFF; DNA: TGTGCCAGCAACGTTAAAGGTTACTCTGAAGCTTTCTTT
V: TRBV6-6; length: 20; J: TRBJ2-7; D: TRBD2; size: -; CDR3: CASRRRPGLAGHLNPYEQYF; DNA: TGTGCCAGCAGACGACGACCGGGACTAGCGGGCCACCTCAACCCATACGAGCAGTACTTC
V: TRBV28; length: 13; J: TRBJ2-1; D: -; size: -; CDR3: CASRGPAYNEQFF; DNA: TGTGCCAGCAGAGGACCGGCCTACAATGAGCAGTTCTTC
V: TRBV7-9; length: 16; J: TRBJ2-5; D: -; size: -; CDR3: CASSLAGGLRQETQYF; DNA: TGTGCCAGCAGCTTAGCGGGGGGACTGAGGCAAGAGACCCAGTACTTC
V: TRBV9; length: 16; J: TRBJ2-5; D: TRBD2; size: -; CDR3: CASSALNGRAGETQYF; DNA: TGTGCCAGCAGCGCCCTTAACGGGAGGGCCGGTGAGACCCAGTACTTC
V: TRBV4-2; length: 15; J: TRBJ2-7; D: TRBD2; size: once; CDR3: CASSQDGAGGYEQYF; DNA: TGTGCCAGCAGCCAAGATGGGGCGGGAGGCTACGAGCAGTACTTC
V: TRBV29-1; length: 15; J: TRBJ2-1; D: TRBD1; size: -; CDR3: CSAERGQGSYNEQFF; DNA: TGCAGCGCCGAAAGGGGACAGGGATCCTACAATGAGCAGTTCTTC
V: TRBV5-4; length: 14; J: TRBJ1-2; D: TRBD1; size: -; CDR3: CASSVYRGLRGYTF; DNA: TGTGCCAGCAGCGTCTACAGGGGGCTTCGGGGCTACACCTTC
V: TRBV11-2; length: 14; J: TRBJ2-1; D: -; size: -; CDR3: CASSWGTLYNEQFF; DNA: TGTGCCAGCAGCTGGGGCACCCTCTACAATGAGCAGTTCTTC
V: TRBV12-3/TRBV12-4; length: 13; J: TRBJ2-3; D: -; size: -; CDR3: CASQAVDESSQYF; DNA: TGTGCCAGTCAGGCCGTAGACGAGTCATCGCAGTATTTT
V: TRBV3-1/TRBV3-2; length: 16; J: TRBJ1-6; D: -; size: -; CDR3: CASSQVSGGMNSPLHF; DNA: TGTGCCAGCAGCCAAGTATCCGGGGGCATGAATTCACCCCTCCACTTT
V: TRBV5-1; length: 13; J: TRBJ1-1; D: -; size: -; CDR3: CASKESGNTEAFF; DNA: TGCGCCAGCAAGGAGTCGGGGAACACTGAAGCTTTCTTT
V: TRBV10-3; length: 12; J: TRBJ1-3; D: -; size: -; CDR3: CAIMGRRNTIYF; DNA: TGTGCCATCATGGGGAGGCGAAACACCATATATTTT
V: TRBV24-1; length: 15; J: TRBJ2-7; D: TRBD1; size: -; CDR3: CATSDSGTGSYEQYF; DNA: TGTGCCACCAGTGATTCCGGGACAGGGTCCTACGAGCAGTACTTC
V: TRBV7-9; length: 15; J: TRBJ2-3; D: -; size: -; CDR3: CASSFGGERTDTQYF; DNA: TGTGCCAGCAGCTTCGGGGGAGAGCGCACAGATACGCAGTATTTT
V: TRBV20-1; length: 10; J: TRBJ2-2; D: -; size: once; CDR3: CSARRRELFF; DNA: TGCAGTGCTAGGCGCCGGGAGCTGTTTTTT
V: TRBV5-6; length: 15; J: TRBJ1-1; D: -; size: -; CDR3: CASSPRHREITEAFF; DNA: TGTGCCAGCAGTCCGCGGCACAGGGAGATTACTGAAGCTTTCTTT
V: TRBV7-2; length: 17; J: TRBJ1-2; D: TRBD1; size: -; CDR3: CASSYSGQGEVHYGYTF; DNA: TGTGCCAGCAGCTACTCCGGACAGGGCGAGGTGCACTATGGCTACACCTTC
V: TRBV13; length: 12; J: TRBJ1-1; D: -; size: -; CDR3: CASSFLNTEAFF; DNA: TGTGCCAGCAGCTTTTTAAACACTGAAGCTTTCTTT
V: TRBV15; length: 15; J: TRBJ1-6; D: -; size: -; CDR3: CATSSGLGDNSPLHF; DNA: TGTGCCACCAGCTCGGGTTTGGGGGATAATTCACCCCTCCACTTT
V: TRBV7-2; length: 18; J: TRBJ1-3; D: TRBD1; size: -; CDR3: CASSGYRTGGSSGNTIYF; DNA: TGTGCCAGCAGCGGCTATAGGACAGGGGGCAGCTCTGGAAACACCATATATTTT
V: TRBV5-5; length: 13; J: TRBJ2-5; D: TRBD1; size: once; CDR3: CASSRTGAETQYF; DNA: TGTGCCAGCAGCAGGACAGGGGCAGAGACCCAGTACTTC
V: TRBV11-2; length: 11; J: TRBJ2-7; D: -; size: -; CDR3: CASSPLYEQYF; DNA: TGTGCCAGCAGCCCCCTATACGAGCAGTACTTC
V: TRBV19; length: 16; J: TRBJ2-1; D: TRBD2; size: -; CDR3: CASTNDGGRTYNEQFF; DNA: TGTGCCAGTACGAACGACGGCGGGAGGACCTACAATGAGCAGTTCTTC
V: TRBV10-3; length: 13; J: TRBJ2-7; D: TRBD1; size: -; CDR3: CAIRPGQYYEQYF; DNA: TGTGCCATCAGGCCGGGACAGTACTACGAGCAGTACTTC
V: TRBV3-1/TRBV3-2; length: 15; J: TRBJ2-4; D: -; size: -; CDR3: CASSPTLLAKNIQYF; DNA: TGTGCCAGCAGCCCCACCCTACTAGCCAAAAACATTCAGTACTTC
V: TRBV18; length: 14; J: TRBJ2-7; D: TRBD1; size: -; CDR3: CASSRDRLAEGQYF; DNA: TGTGCCAGCTCCCGGGACAGGCTCGCCGAAGGGCAGTACTTC
V: TRBV6-2/TRBV6-3; length: 13; J: TRBJ1-1; D: -; size: -; CDR3: CASSFLGYTEAFF; DNA: TGTGCCAGCAGTTTTTTGGGTTATACTGAAGCTTTCTTT
V: TRBV19; length: 13; J: TRBJ1-3; D: -; size: few; CDR3: CASERWDGNTIYF; DNA: TGTGCCAGCGAGAGGTGGGACGGAAACACCATATATTTT
V: TRBV7-8; length: 15; J: TRBJ2-4; D: -; size: -; CDR3: CASSERVLAKNIQYF; DNA: TGTGCCAGCAGCGAGAGGGTTTTAGCCAAAAACATTCAGTACTTC
V: TRBV6-2/TRBV6-3; length: 16; J: TRBJ1-5; D: TRBD1; size: -; CDR3: CASSYSSGQRNQPQHF; DNA: TGTGCCAGCAGTTACTCGTCGGGACAGCGCAATCAGCCCCAGCATTTT
V: TRBV3-1/TRBV3-2; length: 16; J: TRBJ2-1; D: TRBD2; size: -; CDR3: CASSPTIPGPGGKQFF; DNA: TGTGCCAGCAGCCCAACCATACCGGGCCCGGGGGGAAAGCAGTTCTTC
V: TRBV30; length: 16; J: TRBJ2-6; D: TRBD1; size: once; CDR3: CAGGTGIFTGANVLTF; DNA: TGTGCCGGTGGGACAGGGATATTTACTGGGGCCAACGTCCTGACTTTC
V: TRBV29-1; length: 16; J: TRBJ2-5; D: TRBD2; size: -; CDR3: CSVEVTGTSGQETQYF; DNA: TGCAGCGTTGAAGTTACCGGGACTAGCGGACAAGAGACCCAGTACTTC